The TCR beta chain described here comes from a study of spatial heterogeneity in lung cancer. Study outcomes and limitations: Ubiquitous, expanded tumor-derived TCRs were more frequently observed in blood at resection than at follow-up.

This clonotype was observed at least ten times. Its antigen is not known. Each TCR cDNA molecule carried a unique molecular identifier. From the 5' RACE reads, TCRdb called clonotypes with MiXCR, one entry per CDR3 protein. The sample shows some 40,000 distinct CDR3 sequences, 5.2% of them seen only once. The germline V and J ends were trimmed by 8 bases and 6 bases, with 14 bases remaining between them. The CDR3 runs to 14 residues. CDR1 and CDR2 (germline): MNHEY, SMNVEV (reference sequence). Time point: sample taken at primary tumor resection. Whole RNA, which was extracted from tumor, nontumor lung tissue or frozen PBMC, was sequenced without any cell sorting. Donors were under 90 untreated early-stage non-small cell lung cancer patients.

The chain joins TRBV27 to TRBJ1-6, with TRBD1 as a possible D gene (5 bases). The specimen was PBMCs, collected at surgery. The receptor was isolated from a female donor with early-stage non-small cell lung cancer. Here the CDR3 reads CASAAGTSNSPLHF. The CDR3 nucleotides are TGTGCCAGCGCGGCGGGGACTTCTAATTCACCCCTCCACTTT.